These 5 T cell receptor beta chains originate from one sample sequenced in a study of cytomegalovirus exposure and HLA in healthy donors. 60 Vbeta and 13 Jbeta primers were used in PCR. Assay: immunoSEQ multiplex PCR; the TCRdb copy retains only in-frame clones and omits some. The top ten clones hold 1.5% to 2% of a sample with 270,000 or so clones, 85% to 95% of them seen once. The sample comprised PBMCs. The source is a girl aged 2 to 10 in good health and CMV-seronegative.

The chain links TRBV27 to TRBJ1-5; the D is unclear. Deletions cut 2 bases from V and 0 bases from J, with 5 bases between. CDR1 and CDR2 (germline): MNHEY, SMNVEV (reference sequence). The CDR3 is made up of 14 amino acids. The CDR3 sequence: CASSLVYSNQPQHF. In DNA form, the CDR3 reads TGTGCCAGCAGTTTAGTCTATAGCAATCAGCCCCAGCATTTT.

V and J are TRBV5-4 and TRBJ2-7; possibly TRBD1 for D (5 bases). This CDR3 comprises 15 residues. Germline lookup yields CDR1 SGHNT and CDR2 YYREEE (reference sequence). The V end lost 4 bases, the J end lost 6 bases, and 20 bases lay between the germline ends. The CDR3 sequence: CASSRGRAGWGEQYF. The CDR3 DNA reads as TGTGCCAGCAGCCGAGGCAGGGCCGGGTGGGGCGAGCAGTACTTC.

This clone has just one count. CDR3 sequence: CASSAPPTGATDTQYF. The CDR3 nucleotides are TGTGCCAGCAGCGCCCCCCCGACAGGGGCAACAGATACGCAGTATTTT. The chain couples TRBV9 to TRBJ2-3; 8 bases agree with TRBD1. CDR1 and CDR2 from the germline V gene are SGDLS and YYNGEE. This CDR3 has 16 residues. Trimming took 3 bases from V and 3 from J; bases not matched to a gene: 9.

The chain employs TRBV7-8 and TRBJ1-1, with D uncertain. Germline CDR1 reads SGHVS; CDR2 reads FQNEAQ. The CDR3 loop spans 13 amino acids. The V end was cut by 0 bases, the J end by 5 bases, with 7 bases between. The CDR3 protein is CASSLAPRTEAFF. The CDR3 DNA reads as TGTGCCAGCAGCTTAGCCCCGAGAACTGAAGCTTTCTTT. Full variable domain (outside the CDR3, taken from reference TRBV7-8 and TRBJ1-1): GAGVSQSPRYKVAKRGQDVALRCDPISGHVSLFWYQQALGQGPEFLTYFQNEAQLDKSGLPSDRFFAERPEGSVSTLKIQRTQQEDSAVYLCASSLAPRTEAFFGQGTRLTVV.

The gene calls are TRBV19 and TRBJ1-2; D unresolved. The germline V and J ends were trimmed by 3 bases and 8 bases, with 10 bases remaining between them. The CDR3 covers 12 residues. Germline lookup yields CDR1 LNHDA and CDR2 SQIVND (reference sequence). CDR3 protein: CASSMMAGGYTF. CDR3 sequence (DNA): TGTGCCAGTAGTATGATGGCGGGGGGCTACACCTTC.